Listed below are T cell receptor beta chains from one sample, sequenced in a study of T cell clonotyping in hematopoietic cell transplantation. Only in-frame clones appear in the TCRdb table, and some are missing; sequencing was by immunoSEQ multiplex PCR. The table includes 13,000 to 15,000 clones, about 60% detected once. The specimen was PBMCs. These receptors originate from a human donor who either received an allogeneic hematopoietic cell transplant for a myeloid malignancy or was a related donor (not recorded which). Some clones in this sample may be carry-over from other donors' samples. Both conserved end residues are part of each CDR3. Fields, in order: D gene, clone size, J gene, V gene, CDR3 protein, CDR3 DNA. A D gene is named only where the DNA matches it firmly. Clone size is stated in some rows and not others, as once, few, many or a class when expanded.

NA	NA	TRBJ1-1	TRBV28	CASSFGRGLPHTEAFF	TGTGCCAGCAGTTTCGGTCGGGGGTTACCTCACACTGAAGCTTTCTTT
NA	NA	TRBJ1-2	TRBV20-1	CSARSGGYTF	TGCAGTGCTAGATCAGGGGGCTACACCTTC
TRBD1	NA	TRBJ2-7	TRBV4-3	CASSQDMRGLGEQYF	TGCGCCAGCAGCCAAGATATGAGGGGGCTTGGGGAGCAGTACTTC
TRBD1	few	TRBJ1-1	TRBV11-2	CASRPDRVATEAFF	TGTGCCAGCAGACCTGACAGGGTGGCCACTGAAGCTTTCTTT
NA	NA	TRBJ2-2	TRBV27	CASSLGRELFF	TGTGCCAGCAGTTTGGGGCGGGAGCTGTTTTTT
NA	NA	TRBJ2-7	TRBV7-9	CASSPPVGKEQYF	TGTGCCAGCAGCCCCCCGGTGGGGAAAGAGCAGTACTTC
NA	NA	TRBJ1-5	TRBV27	CASSTRDGYQPQHF	TGTGCCAGCAGTACCCGGGACGGCTATCAGCCCCAGCATTTT
NA	NA	TRBJ2-5	TRBV25-1	CASGQETQYF	TGTGCCAGCGGCCAAGAGACCCAGTACTTC
NA	NA	TRBJ1-2	TRBV9	CASSVTENYGYTF	TGTGCCAGCAGCGTTACAGAAAACTATGGCTACACCTTC
NA	few	TRBJ2-5	TRBV6-5	CASRHQLGGGETQYF	TGTGCCAGCAGGCATCAGTTGGGGGGCGGGGAGACCCAGTACTTC
NA	NA	TRBJ1-4	TRBV30	CAWTVGATNEKLFF	TGTGCCTGGACGGTGGGGGCGACTAATGAAAAACTGTTTTTT
NA	NA	TRBJ2-5	TRBV7-8	CASSLGGTQYF	TGTGCCAGCAGCTTAGGAGGGACCCAGTACTTC
NA	once	TRBJ1-5	TRBV30	CAWSVSRVGNQPQHF	TGTGCCTGGAGTGTCAGTCGCGTGGGCAATCAGCCCCAGCATTTT
TRBD1	once	TRBJ1-3	TRBV7-9	CASSLAGGGNTIYF	TGTGCCAGCAGCTTAGCAGGGGGCGGAAACACCATATATTTT
NA	NA	TRBJ2-7	TRBV9	CASSVGRGRGSYEQYF	TGTGCCAGCAGCGTAGGACGGGGCAGGGGCTCCTACGAGCAGTACTTC
NA	NA	TRBJ2-7	TRBV6-6	CASSYELQSYF	TGTGCCAGCAGTTACGAGTTGCAGTCGTACTTC
TRBD2	once	TRBJ2-1	TRBV6-5	CASSSGGLSEQFF	TGTGCCAGCAGTAGCGGGGGGTTGAGTGAGCAGTTCTTC